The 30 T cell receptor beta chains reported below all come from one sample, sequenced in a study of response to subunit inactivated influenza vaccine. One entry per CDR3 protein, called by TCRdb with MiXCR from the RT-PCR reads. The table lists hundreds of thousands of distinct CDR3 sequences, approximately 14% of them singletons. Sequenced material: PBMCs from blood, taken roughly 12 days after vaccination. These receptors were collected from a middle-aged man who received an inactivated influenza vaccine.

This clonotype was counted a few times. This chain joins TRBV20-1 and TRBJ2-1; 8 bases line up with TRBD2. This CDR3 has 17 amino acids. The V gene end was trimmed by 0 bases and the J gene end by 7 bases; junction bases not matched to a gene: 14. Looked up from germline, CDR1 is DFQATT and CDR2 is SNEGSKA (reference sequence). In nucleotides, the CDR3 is TGCAGTGCTAGAGATTCGCGACTAGCGAGTGTAATGAATGAGCAGTTCTTC. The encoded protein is CSARDSRLASVMNEQFF.

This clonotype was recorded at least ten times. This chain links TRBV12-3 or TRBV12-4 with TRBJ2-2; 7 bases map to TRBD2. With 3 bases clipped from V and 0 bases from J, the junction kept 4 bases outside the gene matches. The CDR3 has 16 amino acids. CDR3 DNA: TGTGCCAGCAGTTTCTTAGCGGGTGCGAACACCGGGGAGCTGTTTTTT. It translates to CASSFLAGANTGELFF.

DNA of the CDR3: TGCGCCAGCAAACAGGGCGACGCTGAAGCTTTCTTT. Translated: CASKQGDAEAFF. The rearrangement uses TRBV5-1 and TRBJ1-1; the D gene is possibly TRBD1 (6 bases). The CDR3 contains 12 residues. Germline CDR1 and CDR2: SGHRS and YFSETQ. V was clipped by 6 bases and J by 6 bases, with 12 bases between them. The variable domain in full, with the rest retrieved from reference TRBV5-1 and TRBJ1-1, is KAGVTQTPRYLIKTRGQQVTLSCSPISGHRSVSWYQQTPGQGLQFLFEYFSETQRNKGNFPGRFSGRQFSNSRSEMNVSTLELGDSALYLCASKQGDAEAFFGQGTRLTVV.

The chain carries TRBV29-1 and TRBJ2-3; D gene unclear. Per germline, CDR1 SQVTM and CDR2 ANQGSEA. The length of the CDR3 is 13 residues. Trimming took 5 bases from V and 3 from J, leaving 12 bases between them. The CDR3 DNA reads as TGCAGCGTTTCGGCAGTACTGACAGATACGCAGTATTTT. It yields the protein CSVSAVLTDTQYF.

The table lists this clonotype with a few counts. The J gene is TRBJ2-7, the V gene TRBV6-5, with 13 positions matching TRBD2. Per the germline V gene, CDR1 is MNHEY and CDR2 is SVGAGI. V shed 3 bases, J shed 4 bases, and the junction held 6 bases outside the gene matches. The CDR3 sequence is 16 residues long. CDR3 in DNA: TGTGCCAGCAGTTATGAGGGACTAGCGGGAATGTACGAGCAGTACTTC. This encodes CASSYEGLAGMYEQYF.

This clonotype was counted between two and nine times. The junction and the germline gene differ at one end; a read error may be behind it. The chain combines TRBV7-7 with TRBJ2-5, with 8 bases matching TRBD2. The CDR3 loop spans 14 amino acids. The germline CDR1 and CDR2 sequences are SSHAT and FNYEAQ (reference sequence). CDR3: CASSFSGAVETQYF. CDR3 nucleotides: TGTGCTAGCAGCTTTAGCGGGGCCGTAGAGACCCAGTACTTC.

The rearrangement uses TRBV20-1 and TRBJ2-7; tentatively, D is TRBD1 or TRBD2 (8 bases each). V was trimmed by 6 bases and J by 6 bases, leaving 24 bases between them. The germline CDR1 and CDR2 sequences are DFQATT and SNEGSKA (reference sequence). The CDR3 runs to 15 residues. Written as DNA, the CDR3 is TGCAGTGCCACCTCGGGGGGGCAGGGGGCAGGCGAGCAGTACTTC. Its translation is CSATSGGQGAGEQYF.

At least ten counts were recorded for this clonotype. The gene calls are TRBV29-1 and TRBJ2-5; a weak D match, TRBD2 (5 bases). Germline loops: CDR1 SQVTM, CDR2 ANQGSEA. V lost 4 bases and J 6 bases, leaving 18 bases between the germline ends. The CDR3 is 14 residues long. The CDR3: CSVVGWERVKTQYF. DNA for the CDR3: TGCAGCGTTGTAGGGTGGGAGCGTGTTAAGACCCAGTACTTC.

CDR3 nucleotide sequence: TGCGCCAGCAGCTTCCGGGACAGGGCAGACGAGCAGTACTTC. Its protein is CASSFRDRADEQYF. The chain recombines TRBV5-1 with TRBJ2-7, with TRBD1 matching 9 bases. The J segment lost 5 bases and the V segment lost 2 bases, leaving 5 bases of the junction unmatched. Per germline, CDR1 SGHRS and CDR2 YFSETQ. The CDR3 runs to 14 residues. Drawing the rest from reference TRBV5-1 and TRBJ2-7, the complete variable domain is KAGVTQTPRYLIKTRGQQVTLSCSPISGHRSVSWYQQTPGQGLQFLFEYFSETQRNKGNFPGRFSGRQFSNSRSEMNVSTLELGDSALYLCASSFRDRADEQYFGPGTRLTVT.

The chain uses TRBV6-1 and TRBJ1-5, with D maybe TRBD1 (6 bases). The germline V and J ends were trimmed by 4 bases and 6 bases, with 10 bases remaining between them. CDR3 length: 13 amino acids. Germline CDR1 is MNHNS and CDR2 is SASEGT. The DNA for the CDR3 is TGTGCCAGCAGTGTGGGGGCAGGTCAGCCCCAGCATTTT. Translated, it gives CASSVGAGQPQHF.

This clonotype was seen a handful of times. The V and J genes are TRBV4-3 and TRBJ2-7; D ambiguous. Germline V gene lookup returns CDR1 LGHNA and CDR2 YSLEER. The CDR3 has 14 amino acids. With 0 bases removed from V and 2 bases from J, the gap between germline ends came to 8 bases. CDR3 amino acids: CASSQDLGTYEQYF. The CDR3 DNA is TGCGCCAGCAGCCAAGATTTGGGGACCTACGAGCAGTACTTC.

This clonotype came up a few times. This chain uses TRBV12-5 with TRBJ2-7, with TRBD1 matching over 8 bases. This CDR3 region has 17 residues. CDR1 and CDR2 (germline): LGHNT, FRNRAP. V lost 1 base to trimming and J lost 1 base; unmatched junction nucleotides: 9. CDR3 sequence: CASGLANDGDRSYEQYF. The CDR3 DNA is TGTGCTAGTGGTTTGGCCAACGATGGGGACAGGTCCTACGAGCAGTACTTC.

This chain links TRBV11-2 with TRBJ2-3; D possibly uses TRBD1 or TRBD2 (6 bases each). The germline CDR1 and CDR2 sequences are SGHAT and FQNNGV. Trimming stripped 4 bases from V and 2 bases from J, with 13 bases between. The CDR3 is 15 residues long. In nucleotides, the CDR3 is TGTGCCAGCAGCTACCGACAGGACTACACAGATACGCAGTATTTT. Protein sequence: CASSYRQDYTDTQYF.

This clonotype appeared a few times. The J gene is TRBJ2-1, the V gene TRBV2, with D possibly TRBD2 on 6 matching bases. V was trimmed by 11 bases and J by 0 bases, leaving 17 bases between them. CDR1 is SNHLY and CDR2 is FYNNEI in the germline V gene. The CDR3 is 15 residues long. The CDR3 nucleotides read TGTGCCTCAGCAAGACGGGGGAGCTCCTACAATGAGCAGTTCTTC. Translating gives CASARRGSSYNEQFF.

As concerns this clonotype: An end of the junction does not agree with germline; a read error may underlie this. CDR3: CASSPARGSEQYF. The CDR3 DNA reads as TGTGCTAGCAGCCCCGCCAGGGGCAGCGAGCAGTACTTC. This chain joins TRBV7-7 and TRBJ2-7; D might be TRBD1 (6 bases). Germline CDR1 and CDR2: SSHAT and FNYEAQ (reference sequence). This CDR3 contains 13 residues.

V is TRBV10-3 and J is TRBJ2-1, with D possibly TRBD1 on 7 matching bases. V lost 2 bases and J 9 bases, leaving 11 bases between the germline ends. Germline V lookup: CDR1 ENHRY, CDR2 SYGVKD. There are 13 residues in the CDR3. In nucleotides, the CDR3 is TGTGCCATCAGTGAGGCAGGGGGGACTGAGCAGTTCTTC. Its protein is CAISEAGGTEQFF.

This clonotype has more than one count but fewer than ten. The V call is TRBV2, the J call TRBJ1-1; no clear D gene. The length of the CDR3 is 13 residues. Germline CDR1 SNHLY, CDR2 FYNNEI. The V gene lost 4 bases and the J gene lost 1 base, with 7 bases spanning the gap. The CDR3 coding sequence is TGTGCCAGCAGTGTACTCTGGAACACTGAAGCTTTCTTT. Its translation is CASSVLWNTEAFF.

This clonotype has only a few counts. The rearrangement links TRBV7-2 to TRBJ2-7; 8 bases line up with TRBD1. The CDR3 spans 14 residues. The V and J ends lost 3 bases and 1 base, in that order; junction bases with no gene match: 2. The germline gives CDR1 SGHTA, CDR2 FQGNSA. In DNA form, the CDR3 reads TGTGCCAGCAGCTTCGACAGGGGATCCTACGAGCAGTACTTC. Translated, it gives CASSFDRGSYEQYF. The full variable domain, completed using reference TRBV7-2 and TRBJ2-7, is GAGVSQSPSNKVTEKGKDVELRCDPISGHTALYWYRQSLGQGLEFLIYFQGNSAPDKSGLPSDRFSAERTGGSVSTLTIQRTQQEDSAVYLCASSFDRGSYEQYFGPGTRLTVT.

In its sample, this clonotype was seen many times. The chain's CDR3 is CSGDVGETQYF. DNA for the CDR3: TGCAGCGGGGATGTGGGGGAGACCCAGTACTTC. This chain uses TRBV29-1 with TRBJ2-5; D is uncertain. CDR1 and CDR2 from the germline V gene are SQVTM and ANQGSEA. V was pared by 7 bases and J by 5 bases, with 11 bases between. The length of the CDR3 is 11 residues.

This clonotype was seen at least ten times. Here the CDR3 reads CASSPRVPTYEQYF. In DNA form, the CDR3 reads TGTGCCAGCAGCCCCCGGGTACCAACCTACGAGCAGTACTTC. The chain couples TRBV7-9 to TRBJ2-7; D uncertain. CDR3 length: 14 amino acids. In germline, CDR1 is SEHNR, CDR2 FQNEAQ (reference sequence). V was shortened by 5 bases and J by 2 bases, with 13 bases between the two germline ends.

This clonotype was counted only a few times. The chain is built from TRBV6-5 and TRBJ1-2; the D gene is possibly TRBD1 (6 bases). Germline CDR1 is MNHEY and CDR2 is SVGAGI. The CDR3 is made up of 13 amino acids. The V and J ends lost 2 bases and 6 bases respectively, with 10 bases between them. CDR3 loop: CASSYLNRDGYTF. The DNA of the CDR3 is TGTGCCAGCAGTTACCTTAACAGGGATGGCTACACCTTC.

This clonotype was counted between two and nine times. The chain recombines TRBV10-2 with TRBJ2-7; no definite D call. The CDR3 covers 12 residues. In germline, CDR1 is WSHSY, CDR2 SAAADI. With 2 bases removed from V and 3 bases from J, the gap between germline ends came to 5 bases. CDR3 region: CASSEVGYEQYF. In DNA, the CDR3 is TGCGCCAGCAGTGAGGTCGGCTACGAGCAGTACTTC.

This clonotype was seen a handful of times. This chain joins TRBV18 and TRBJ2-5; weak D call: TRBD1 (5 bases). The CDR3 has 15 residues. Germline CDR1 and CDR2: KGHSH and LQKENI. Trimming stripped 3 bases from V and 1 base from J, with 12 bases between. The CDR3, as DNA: TGTGCCAGCTCACCCAGACAGAACTTCCAAGAGACCCAGTACTTC. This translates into CASSPRQNFQETQYF.

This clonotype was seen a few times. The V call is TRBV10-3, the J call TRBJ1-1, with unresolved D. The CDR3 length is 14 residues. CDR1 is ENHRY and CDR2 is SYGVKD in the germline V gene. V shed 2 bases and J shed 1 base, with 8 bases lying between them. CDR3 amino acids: CAISERVGNTEAFF. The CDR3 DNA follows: TGTGCCATCAGTGAGAGGGTAGGGAACACTGAAGCTTTCTTT.

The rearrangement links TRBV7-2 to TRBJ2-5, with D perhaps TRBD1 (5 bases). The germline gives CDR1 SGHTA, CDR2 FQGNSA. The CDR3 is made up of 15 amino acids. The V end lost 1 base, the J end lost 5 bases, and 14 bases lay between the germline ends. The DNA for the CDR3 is TGTGCCAGCAGCTTAGAAGGGCGAAAGGGGGAGACCCAGTACTTC. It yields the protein CASSLEGRKGETQYF.

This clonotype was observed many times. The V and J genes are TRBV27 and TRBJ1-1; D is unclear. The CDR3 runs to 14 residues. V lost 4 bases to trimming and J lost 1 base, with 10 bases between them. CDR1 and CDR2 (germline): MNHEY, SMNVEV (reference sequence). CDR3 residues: CASSSGFRNTEAFF. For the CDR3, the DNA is TGTGCCAGCAGTTCGGGCTTCAGGAACACTGAAGCTTTCTTT.

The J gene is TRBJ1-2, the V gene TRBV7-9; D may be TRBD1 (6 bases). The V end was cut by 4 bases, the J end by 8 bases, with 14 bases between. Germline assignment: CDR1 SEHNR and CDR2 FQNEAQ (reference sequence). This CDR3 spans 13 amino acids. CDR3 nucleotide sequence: TGTGCCAGCAGCTCCAACCCAGGGGACGGCTACACCTTC. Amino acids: CASSSNPGDGYTF.

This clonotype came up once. The CDR3 DNA is TGTGCCAGCAGTTTATCGGCGGGGACAAACAATGAGCAGTTCTTC. Amino acid sequence: CASSLSAGTNNEQFF. V usage is TRBV27 and J usage is TRBJ2-1; D is tentatively TRBD1 or TRBD2 (6 bases each). The CDR3 runs to 15 residues. Germline CDR1 MNHEY, CDR2 SMNVEV (reference sequence). Trimming stripped 0 bases from V and 5 bases from J, with 11 bases between.

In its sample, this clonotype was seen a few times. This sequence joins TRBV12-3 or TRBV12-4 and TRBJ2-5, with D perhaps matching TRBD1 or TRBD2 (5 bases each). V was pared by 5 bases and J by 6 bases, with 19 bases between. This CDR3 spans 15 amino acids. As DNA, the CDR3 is TGTGCCAGCAGTCCACTAGAAGGGGCCAAAAAGACCCAGTACTTC. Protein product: CASSPLEGAKKTQYF.

The CDR3 DNA follows: TGTGCCAGCAGTTCTATAGGACAGGGATCTGACGAGACCCAGTACTTC. Its protein is CASSSIGQGSDETQYF. The chain has TRBV28 and TRBJ2-5; 8 bases map to TRBD1. The germline gives CDR1 MDHEN, CDR2 SYDVKM. The CDR3 spans 16 residues. Trimming took 4 bases from V and 5 from J; bases not matched to a gene: 12.